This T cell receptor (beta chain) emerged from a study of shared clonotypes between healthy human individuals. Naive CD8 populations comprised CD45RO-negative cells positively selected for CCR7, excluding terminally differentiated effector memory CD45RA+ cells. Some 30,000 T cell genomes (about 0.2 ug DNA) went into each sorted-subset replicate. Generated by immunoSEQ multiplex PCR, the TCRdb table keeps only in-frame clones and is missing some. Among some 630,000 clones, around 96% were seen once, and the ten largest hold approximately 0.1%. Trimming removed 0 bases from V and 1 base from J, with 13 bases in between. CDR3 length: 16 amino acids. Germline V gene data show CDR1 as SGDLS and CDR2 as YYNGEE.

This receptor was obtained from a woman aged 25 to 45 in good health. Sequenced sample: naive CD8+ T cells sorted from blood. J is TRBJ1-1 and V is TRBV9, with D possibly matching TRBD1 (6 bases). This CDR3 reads CASSVDTGHSNTEAFF. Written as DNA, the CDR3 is TGTGCCAGCAGCGTAGATACGGGACACTCGAACACTGAAGCTTTCTTT.